This T cell receptor (beta chain) derives from a study of blood T cell repertoires in COVID-19. Produced via immunoSEQ multiplex PCR; TCRdb's table is partial and in-frame only. This sample has 95,000 to 150,000 clones, with less than 85% found just once. Germline CDR1 reads MNHNY; CDR2 reads SVGAGI (reference sequence). The CDR3 is made up of 16 amino acids. V lost 6 bases and J lost 5; bases outside the gene matches: 11. The sample consisted of peripheral blood. The clonotype comes from a human donor with acute or convalescent COVID-19. The donor label of this sample is uncertain. J is TRBJ2-5 and V is TRBV6-6; 11 bases agree with TRBD2. The CDR3 sequence is CASSSQPSGGFETQYF. CDR3 DNA sequence: TGTGCCAGCAGCTCGCAACCTAGCGGGGGGTTCGAGACCCAGTACTTC.